These 10 T cell receptor beta chains came from one sample sequenced in a study of cytomegalovirus exposure and HLA in healthy donors. Primers included in the PCR were 60 Vbeta and 13 Jbeta primers. Profiled with immunoSEQ multiplex PCR; TCRdb holds only in-frame clones, not every one. The sample includes some 160,000 clones, around 77% seen only once; the top ten take more than 2%. Specimen: PBMCs. The receptors here all came from a man aged 60 to 69 in good health and CMV-seronegative.

Worth noting for this clone: The same CDR3 also results from other DNA sequences found in this sample. The rearrangement joins TRBV6-5 to TRBJ1-1, with 8 bases identical to TRBD1. CDR1 and CDR2 from the germline V gene are MNHEY and SVGAGI. The CDR3 spans 14 residues. The trim removed 3 bases at V and 1 base at J, leaving 1 base unmatched. CDR3 DNA sequence: TGTGCCAGCAGTTATGGGACAGGGAACACTGAAGCTTTCTTT. It codes for CASSYGTGNTEAFF.

The chain employs TRBV27 and TRBJ2-1; 12 bases are shared with TRBD2. The CDR3 is 15 amino acids. Trimming cost V 7 bases and J 8 bases; bases outside gene matches: 9. CDR1 is MNHEY, CDR2 SMNVEV, per germline (reference sequence). The CDR3 DNA reads as TGTGCCAGCAATAGCCCTAGCGGGAGGGGGCATGAGCAGTTCTTC. Translating gives CASNSPSGRGHEQFF.

This chain connects TRBV19 to TRBJ1-2; 10 nucleotides match TRBD1. With 6 bases clipped from V and 2 bases from J, the junction kept 3 bases outside the gene matches. The CDR3 contains 14 residues. The germline V gene encodes CDR1 LNHDA and CDR2 SQIVND (reference sequence). The CDR3 is CASRQDRGNYGYTF. CDR3 nucleotide sequence: TGTGCCAGTAGGCAGGACAGGGGGAACTATGGCTACACCTTC.

The chain recombines TRBV5-1 with TRBJ1-2, with D possibly being TRBD1 (6 bases). Germline V lookup: CDR1 SGHRS, CDR2 YFSETQ. Trimming cost V 0 bases and J 8 bases, with 23 bases left between them. This CDR3 has 17 amino acids. In DNA form, the CDR3 reads TGCGCCAGCAGCTTGGAGGCCACTACAGGGCCCACTATGGGCTACACCTTC. Protein sequence: CASSLEATTGPTMGYTF.

This sequence joins TRBV28 and TRBJ1-2, with TRBD1 identical over 11 bases. There are 15 residues in the CDR3. V was clipped by 3 bases and J by 7 bases; unmatched bases: 7. CDR1 is MDHEN and CDR2 is SYDVKM in the germline V gene. In DNA, the CDR3 is TGTGCCAGCAGTTTCAACCCGGGACAGGGGGGTGGCTACACCTTC. It translates to CASSFNPGQGGGYTF.

This clone was counted between two and nine times. The V call is TRBV18, the J call TRBJ2-5; TRBD1 matches at 12 bases. The CDR3 has 16 residues. Germline V gene lookup returns CDR1 KGHSH and CDR2 LQKENI. The J segment lost 11 bases and the V segment lost 4 bases, leaving 14 bases of the junction unmatched. The CDR3 DNA sequence: TGTGCCAGCTCACAGGGGACAGGGGGCGCTGGTAGTGTGCAGTACTTC. As protein: CASSQGTGGAGSVQYF.

The rearrangement links TRBV28 to TRBJ1-5; weak D call: TRBD1 (5 bases). Looked up from germline, CDR1 is MDHEN and CDR2 is SYDVKM. Trimming pared 9 bases from V and 0 bases from J, leaving 18 bases between. The CDR3 extends over 16 amino acids. The CDR3, as DNA: TGTGCCAGTGATTACGGGGGGGGATATAGCAATCAGCCCCAGCATTTT. This codes for CASDYGGGYSNQPQHF.

The count of this clone is one. The rearrangement links TRBV6-5 to TRBJ2-7, with 7 bases lining up with TRBD2. CDR3 length equals 13 residues. With 6 bases clipped from V and 3 bases from J, the junction kept 5 bases outside the gene matches. Per the germline V gene, CDR1 is MNHEY and CDR2 is SVGAGI. The CDR3 DNA sequence: TGTGCCAGCAGAGGACTAGGGTACTACGAGCAGTACTTC. Its protein is CASRGLGYYEQYF.

This clone has just a few counts. J is TRBJ2-7 and V is TRBV5-1; 8 positions match TRBD2. The germline V gene encodes CDR1 SGHRS and CDR2 YFSETQ. After removal of 1 base from V and 2 bases from J, the junction contained 2 bases not matched to a gene. The CDR3 spans 14 residues. CDR3 sequence: CASSLRGGTYEQYF. CDR3 in DNA: TGCGCCAGCAGCTTGCGGGGGGGGACCTACGAGCAGTACTTC.

This chain links TRBV5-4 with TRBJ1-1, with D tentatively TRBD1 (5 bases). There are 15 residues in the CDR3. In germline, CDR1 is SGHNT, CDR2 YYREEE (reference sequence). V was cut by 0 bases and J by 5 bases, with 14 bases left in between. The CDR3, as DNA: TGTGCCAGCAGCTTGGCTTCAGGGTCGTGGACTGAAGCTTTCTTT. It yields the protein CASSLASGSWTEAFF.